This T cell receptor (beta chain) was identified during a study of blood T cell repertoires in COVID-19. The overall study: Collection of acute and convalescent COVID-19 samples took place in the United States, Italy and Spain. PBMCs, B-cell-depleted T cells, or T cells were the source of the cDNA or gDNA that made up the material.

This clone has just a few counts. Germline lookup yields CDR1 LNHDA and CDR2 SQIVND (reference sequence). V lost 3 bases and J lost 9, with 18 bases in between. The CDR3 extends over 15 amino acids. In the original workflow: Nucleated cell number was recorded as an estimate derived from reference gene primer amplification. The method was immunoSEQ multiplex PCR; TCRdb's version includes in-frame clones alone and lacks a portion of them. V, J and clone size were drawn from that table, and D and trimming were deduced from the DNA. In the table there are 90,000 to 120,000 clones, just under 95% of which are singletons.

This receptor was taken from a man aged 70-80 years with acute or convalescent COVID-19. Sequencing was performed on peripheral blood. The V and J genes are TRBV19 and TRBJ1-5, with D possibly matching TRBD1 (5 bases). CDR3 loop: CASSIGGGLRRPQHF. DNA of the CDR3: TGTGCCAGTAGTATCGGGGGAGGCCTTAGACGGCCCCAGCATTTT.